The 32 T cell receptor beta chains given below trace back to one sample, sequenced in a study of blood T cell repertoires in COVID-19. The assay was immunoSEQ multiplex PCR, and TCRdb's table has in-frame clones only and misses some. In the table there are 300,000 to 400,000 clones, around 92% of which are singletons. The sample consisted of peripheral blood. Receptors were obtained from a woman in her twenties or thirties with COVID-19, enrolled during active disease.

The V and J genes are TRBV28 and TRBJ2-7; no firm D call. Germline values: CDR1 MDHEN, CDR2 SYDVKM. The germline V and J ends were trimmed by 8 bases and 2 bases, with 13 bases remaining between them. The length of the CDR3 is 13 residues. CDR3 coding DNA: TGTGCCAGCTCTTATCCCCCCCCCTACGAGCAGTACTTC. It specifies CASSYPPPYEQYF.

The rearrangement joins TRBV21-1 to TRBJ2-1; the table's TRBD2 call for D was not verified on the DNA. TRBV21-1 is reported as a pseudogene. This CDR3 comprises 16 residues. CDR3 in amino acids: CASSNLAGEDYNEQFF. The CDR3 DNA reads TGTGCCAGCAGCAACCTAGCGGGGGAGGACTACAATGAGCAGTTCTTC.

The V and J genes are TRBV6-5 and TRBJ2-2; 10 bases line up with TRBD2. The germline CDR1 and CDR2 sequences are MNHEY and SVGAGI. CDR3 length: 15 residues. V lost 6 bases and J lost 1; bases outside the gene matches: 2. This CDR3 reads CASRIAGGNTGELFF. The CDR3 DNA reads TGTGCCAGCAGAATAGCGGGAGGGAACACCGGGGAGCTGTTTTTT.

The CDR3 reads CASSATGTVYNEQFF. CDR3 nucleotide sequence: TGTGCCAGCAGCGCGACCGGGACAGTGTACAATGAGCAGTTCTTC. The chain couples TRBV11-2 to TRBJ2-1; 7 positions match TRBD1. The CDR3 sequence is 15 residues long. After removal of 5 bases from V and 4 bases from J, the junction contained 8 bases not matched to a gene. The V gene's germline CDR1 is SGHAT and CDR2 FQNNGV.

The rearrangement uses TRBV6-2 or TRBV6-3 and TRBJ2-1, with 7 bases identical to TRBD1. CDR1 and CDR2 (germline): MNHEY, SVGEGT. The V gene end was trimmed by 2 bases and the J gene end by 9 bases; junction bases not matched to a gene: 13. This CDR3 region has 16 residues. In nucleotides, the CDR3 is TGTGCCAGCAGTTACGCGGGTGCCACCAGGGGGACTGAGCAGTTCTTC. Its translation is CASSYAGATRGTEQFF.

This sequence joins TRBV7-9 and TRBJ1-2, with TRBD1 matching 8 bases. CDR1 and CDR2 from the germline V gene are SEHNR and FQNEAQ (reference sequence). The CDR3 sequence is 16 residues long. The V gene end was trimmed by 2 bases and the J gene end by 0 bases; junction bases not matched to a gene: 5. The CDR3 protein is CASSLKGQGANYGYTF. DNA of the CDR3: TGTGCCAGCAGCTTAAAAGGACAGGGAGCTAACTATGGCTACACCTTC.

This chain connects TRBV5-1 to TRBJ1-4; 9 positions agree with TRBD1. The junction had 12 bases not matched to a gene; V was cut back by 4 bases and J by 2 bases. The CDR3 extends over 18 amino acids. The germline gives CDR1 SGHRS, CDR2 YFSETQ. In DNA form, the CDR3 reads TGCGCCAGCAGCAGTTCACCACAGGGGGCCGCGACTAATGAAAAACTGTTTTTT. Its translation: CASSSSPQGAATNEKLFF. The variable domain in full, completed from reference TRBV5-1 and TRBJ1-4, reads KAGVTQTPRYLIKTRGQQVTLSCSPISGHRSVSWYQQTPGQGLQFLFEYFSETQRNKGNFPGRFSGRQFSNSRSEMNVSTLELGDSALYLCASSSSPQGAATNEKLFFGSGTQLSVL.

In its sample, this clone was seen once. The chain joins TRBV9 to TRBJ2-3; maybe TRBD1 (5 bases). CDR1 and CDR2 from the germline V gene are SGDLS and YYNGEE. The ends were cut back, 3 bases at V and 5 bases at J, with 19 bases in the middle. CDR3 size: 16 residues. The CDR3 here is CASSGYQTGHLDTQYF. CDR3 DNA sequence: TGTGCCAGCAGCGGATACCAAACCGGACACCTAGATACGCAGTATTTT. Filled out from reference TRBV9 and TRBJ2-3, the complete variable domain reads DSGVTQTPKHLITATGQRVTLRCSPRSGDLSVYWYQQSLDQGLQFLIQYYNGEERAKGNILERFSAQQFPDLHSELNLSSLELGDSALYFCASSGYQTGHLDTQYFGPGTRLTVL.

The gene calls are TRBV6-2 or TRBV6-3 and TRBJ2-7; TRBD1 matches 8 bases. J lost 5 bases, V lost 2 bases, and 8 bases had no gene match. Germline CDR1 and CDR2: MNHEY and SVGEGT. The CDR3 is 15 residues long. The CDR3 DNA is TGTGCCAGCAGTTACACGGGGACAGGTAATGACGAGCAGTACTTC. Residues: CASSYTGTGNDEQYF.

J is TRBJ2-3 and V is TRBV9, with 7 bases fitting TRBD2. The germline gives CDR1 SGDLS, CDR2 YYNGEE. The CDR3 is 16 residues long. With V trimmed by 2 bases and J by 4 bases, 10 bases remained unmatched. In nucleotides, the CDR3 is TGTGCCAGCAGCGTTAGGAGCGGGATAGGTGCAGATACGCAGTATTTT. Translating gives CASSVRSGIGADTQYF. The variable domain in full, with the rest retrieved from reference TRBV9 and TRBJ2-3, is DSGVTQTPKHLITATGQRVTLRCSPRSGDLSVYWYQQSLDQGLQFLIQYYNGEERAKGNILERFSAQQFPDLHSELNLSSLELGDSALYFCASSVRSGIGADTQYFGPGTRLTVL.

The chain carries TRBV28 and TRBJ1-3, with D maybe TRBD1 (6 bases). The CDR3 loop spans 14 amino acids. Germline lookup yields CDR1 MDHEN and CDR2 SYDVKM. The germline V and J ends were trimmed by 3 bases and 6 bases, with 12 bases remaining between them. DNA for the CDR3: TGTGCCAGCAGTTTCTCAGGGGCGGAAAACACCATATATTTT. Encoded protein: CASSFSGAENTIYF.

This clone came up once. The rearrangement uses TRBV27 and TRBJ2-1, with D perhaps TRBD2 (5 bases). Germline V gene data show CDR1 as MNHEY and CDR2 as SMNVEV (reference sequence). V shed 3 bases and J shed 7 bases, with 10 bases lying between them. This CDR3 has 13 residues. CDR3 sequence reads: CASSFGSENEQFF. The CDR3 coding sequence is TGTGCCAGCAGTTTTGGGAGCGAAAATGAGCAGTTCTTC.

This chain uses TRBV6-2 or TRBV6-3 with TRBJ2-1; possibly TRBD2 for D (6 bases). Germline CDR1 reads MNHEY; CDR2 reads SVGEGT. V was cut by 6 bases and J by 5 bases, with 20 bases left in between. CDR3 length equals 16 residues. The CDR3 nucleotides are TGTGCCAGCAGCCAACTTTTCGCTAGCGCCAACAATGAGCAGTTCTTC. Its protein is CASSQLFASANNEQFF.

This sequence joins TRBV11-3 and TRBJ2-4; 9 bases map to TRBD1. Germline V gene data show CDR1 as SGHNT and CDR2 as YENEEA. The V and J ends lost 2 bases and 3 bases, in that order; junction bases with no gene match: 2. This CDR3 contains 15 residues. The CDR3 reads CASSLRTGDKNIQYF. The CDR3, as DNA: TGTGCCAGCAGCTTACGGACAGGGGACAAAAACATTCAGTACTTC.

The chain joins TRBV30 to TRBJ2-1; 7 bases fit TRBD2. Losses at the gene ends were 0 bases for V and 7 bases for J; bases not matched to a gene: 3. CDR3 length: 13 residues. CDR1 is GTSNPN, CDR2 SVGIG, per germline (reference sequence). The CDR3 loop reads CAWSVWGGNEQFF. Written as DNA, the CDR3 is TGTGCCTGGAGTGTATGGGGGGGGAATGAGCAGTTCTTC.

The CDR3 sequence is CASRDIRPYNEQFF. CDR3 in DNA: TGTGCCAGCAGAGACATTAGGCCCTACAATGAGCAGTTCTTC. The chain joins TRBV28 to TRBJ2-1; D gene ambiguous. The CDR3 runs to 14 residues. Germline CDR1 MDHEN, CDR2 SYDVKM. The V and J ends lost 6 bases and 2 bases respectively, with 11 bases between them.

The chain joins TRBV14 to TRBJ2-1; D call uncertain. The CDR3 has 13 amino acids. Germline CDR1 and CDR2: SGHDN and FVKESK. Trimming shortened V by 5 bases and J by 4 bases, and 9 bases separated the two germline ends. The CDR3 is CASSAYHYNEQFF. The CDR3 DNA reads as TGTGCCAGCAGCGCCTACCATTACAATGAGCAGTTCTTC.

This rearrangement joins TRBV9 to TRBJ1-2; TRBD1 might be the D (6 bases). V lost 2 bases, J lost 6 bases, and 11 bases lay in between. Germline-derived CDR1 and CDR2 are SGDLS and YYNGEE. This CDR3 has 13 amino acids. The DNA for the CDR3 is TGTGCCAGCAGCGTTACAGGGAGGGATGGCTACACCTTC. It is translated as CASSVTGRDGYTF.

This chain uses TRBV15 with TRBJ1-4; D not resolved. Germline CDR1 and CDR2: LNHNV and YYDKDF (reference sequence). Trimming pared 3 bases from V and 11 bases from J, leaving 19 bases between. The CDR3 is 15 amino acids. The CDR3 loop reads CATSRQTDYSEKLFF. The CDR3 bases are TGTGCCACCAGCAGGCAGACTGACTACTCGGAGAAACTGTTTTTT.

The chain combines TRBV6-5 with TRBJ1-2; D is unclear. This CDR3 has 11 amino acids. With 2 bases removed from V and 8 bases from J, the gap between germline ends came to 6 bases. CDR1 is MNHEY, CDR2 SVGAGI, per germline. The CDR3 region has the DNA TGTGCCAGCAGTTACCTATCGGGCTACACCTTC. This sequence encodes CASSYLSGYTF.

The chain links TRBV11-2 to TRBJ1-5, with 10 bases fitting TRBD1. This CDR3 spans 14 amino acids. In germline, CDR1 is SGHAT, CDR2 FQNNGV. The V gene end was trimmed by 3 bases and the J gene end by 6 bases; junction bases not matched to a gene: 2. The CDR3 sequence: CASSLDRGSQPQHF. The CDR3 region has the DNA TGTGCCAGCAGCTTGGACAGGGGGAGTCAGCCCCAGCATTTT.

This rearrangement joins TRBV15 to TRBJ2-7; 7 bases agree with TRBD1. The CDR3 runs to 15 residues. V lost 0 bases to trimming and J lost 4 bases; unmatched junction nucleotides: 6. The germline CDR1 and CDR2 sequences are LNHNV and YYDKDF (reference sequence). The CDR3 sequence is CATSRDRGLRYEQYV. In DNA, the CDR3 is TGTGCCACCAGCAGAGACAGGGGGTTACGGTACGAGCAGTACGTC.

The genes are TRBV18 and TRBJ1-1, with D uncertain. V was shortened by 3 bases and J by 5 bases, with 16 bases between the two germline ends. Germline V gene sequence: CDR1 KGHSH, CDR2 LQKENI. This CDR3 spans 15 amino acids. The CDR3 loop is CASSPGETLGTEAFF. CDR3 sequence (DNA): TGTGCCAGCTCACCCGGGGAGACCCTTGGGACTGAAGCTTTCTTT.

The V call is TRBV19, the J call TRBJ2-1, with TRBD2 matching 10 bases. Germline CDR1 LNHDA, CDR2 SQIVND (reference sequence). This CDR3 has 16 residues. Losses at the gene ends were 1 base for V and 15 bases for J; bases not matched to a gene: 15. CDR3 coding DNA: TGTGCCAGTAGTATAGTTCCAGCGGGGGGGCCGTGGGTTCCGTTCTTC. Its protein product is CASSIVPAGGPWVPFF.

The rearrangement joins TRBV19 to TRBJ2-2; 11 bases are a match to TRBD2. This CDR3 region has 18 residues. Germline V gene sequence: CDR1 LNHDA, CDR2 SQIVND (reference sequence). V shed 4 bases and J 2 bases; nucleotides not matched to a gene: 9. For the CDR3, the DNA is TGTGCCAGTAGTACACAAATGACTAGCGGGACCAACACCGGGGAGCTGTTTTTT. This gives the protein CASSTQMTSGTNTGELFF. Using reference TRBV19 and TRBJ2-2 for the parts outside the CDR3, the full variable domain is DGGITQSPKYLFRKEGQNVTLSCEQNLNHDAMYWYRQDPGQGLRLIYYSQIVNDFQKGDIAEGYSVSREKKESFPLTVTSAQKNPTAFYLCASSTQMTSGTNTGELFFGEGSRLTVL.

V usage is TRBV9 and J usage is TRBJ1-2; TRBD1 might be the D (5 bases). CDR1 SGDLS and CDR2 YYNGEE come from the germline V gene. The V and J ends lost 7 bases and 0 bases respectively, with 13 bases between them. The CDR3 is 14 amino acids. DNA of the CDR3: TGTGCCAGCCCCGTTGGGGCTTCTAACTATGGCTACACCTTC. Amino acid sequence: CASPVGASNYGYTF.

This clone was found once. V gene TRBV19 combines with J gene TRBJ2-1; TRBD2 might be the D (5 bases). The germline V gene has CDR1 LNHDA and CDR2 SQIVND (reference sequence). The CDR3 sequence is 14 residues long. Trimming took off 5 bases at V and 4 bases at J, with 12 bases between the two ends. CDR3: CASSASGRYNEQFF. The CDR3 region has the DNA TGTGCCAGTAGTGCGAGCGGAAGATACAATGAGCAGTTCTTC.

This chain joins TRBV5-1 and TRBJ2-7; TRBD2 agrees at 10 bases. Germline CDR1 and CDR2: SGHRS and YFSETQ. The ends lost 8 bases at V and 6 bases at J; junction bases unmatched: 23. This CDR3 comprises 18 residues. The CDR3 spells CASRDPGLATQRVGEQYV. CDR3 bases: TGCGCCAGTCGCGACCCGGGACTAGCGACTCAAAGGGTGGGCGAGCAGTACGTC.

Only one count was recorded for this clone. This chain links TRBV25-1 with TRBJ1-2; maybe TRBD1 (5 bases). V lost 6 bases, J lost 8 bases, and 19 bases lay in between. Germline CDR1 and CDR2: MGHDK and SYGVNS. This CDR3 is built from 14 residues. The CDR3: CASRESGYRQGYTF. The CDR3 nucleotides read TGTGCCAGCAGGGAGTCAGGGTACCGTCAGGGCTACACCTTC.

The V call is TRBV7-2, the J call TRBJ2-5, with a weak D call TRBD2 (7 bases). Per germline, CDR1 SGHTA and CDR2 FQGNSA. V dropped 2 bases and J dropped 5 bases, with 15 bases sitting between them. The CDR3 runs 15 residues. CDR3 sequence reads: CASSLRGGNQETQYF. As DNA, the CDR3 is TGTGCCAGCAGCTTAAGGGGGGGAAATCAGGAGACCCAGTACTTC.

This sequence joins TRBV6-5 and TRBJ2-3, with 9 bases aligning to TRBD1. CDR3 length equals 13 residues. Germline trimming cut 2 bases from V and 13 bases from J; bases unmatched to any gene: 7. Germline loops: CDR1 MNHEY, CDR2 SVGAGI. The CDR3 protein is CASSYLDRDREYF. The CDR3 nucleotides are TGTGCCAGCAGTTACCTAGACCGGGACAGGGAGTATTTT.

The gene calls are TRBV29-1 and TRBJ2-3; 9 bases map to TRBD1. Trimming cost V 4 bases and J 4 bases; bases outside gene matches: 6. This CDR3 is 14 amino acids long. Germline V CDR1 and CDR2: SQVTM, ANQGSEA. CDR3 nucleotide sequence: TGCAGCGTTGGCCGGGACAGGGCTGCAGATACGCAGTATTTT. Protein sequence: CSVGRDRAADTQYF.